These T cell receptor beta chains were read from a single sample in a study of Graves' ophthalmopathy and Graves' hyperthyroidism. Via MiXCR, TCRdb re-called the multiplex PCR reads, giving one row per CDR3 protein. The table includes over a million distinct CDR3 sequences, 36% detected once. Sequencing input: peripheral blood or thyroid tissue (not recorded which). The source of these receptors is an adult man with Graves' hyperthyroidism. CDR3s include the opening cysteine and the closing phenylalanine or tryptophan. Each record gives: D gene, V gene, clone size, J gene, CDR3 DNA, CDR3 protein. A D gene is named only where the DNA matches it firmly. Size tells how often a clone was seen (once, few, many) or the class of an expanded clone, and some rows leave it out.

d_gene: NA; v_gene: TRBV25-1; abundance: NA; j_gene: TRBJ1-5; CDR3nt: TGTGCCAGCAGTGCTACCCCCGGTGAGCCCCAGCATTTT; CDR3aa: CASSATPGEPQHF
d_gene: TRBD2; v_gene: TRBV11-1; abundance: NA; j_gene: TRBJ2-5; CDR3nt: TGTGCCAGCAGCTTGCGGGACTATTGGGAGACCCAGTACTTC; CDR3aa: CASSLRDYWETQYF
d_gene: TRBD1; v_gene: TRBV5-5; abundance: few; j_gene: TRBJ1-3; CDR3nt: TGTGCCAGCAGCCACAGGGACAGGGTGTTTGGAAACACCATATATTTT; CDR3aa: CASSHRDRVFGNTIYF
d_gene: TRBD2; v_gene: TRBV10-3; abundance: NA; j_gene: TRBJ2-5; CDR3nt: TGTGCCATCAGTTACGACGGGAGGGCCTTAATTGGAGAGACCCAGTACTTC; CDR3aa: CAISYDGRALIGETQYF
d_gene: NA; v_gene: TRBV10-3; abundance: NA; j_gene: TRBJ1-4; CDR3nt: TGTGCCATCAGCGACATGACCGGGAGGAATGAAAAACTGTTTTTT; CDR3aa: CAISDMTGRNEKLFF
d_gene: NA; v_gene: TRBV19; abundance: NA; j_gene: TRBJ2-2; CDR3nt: TGTGCCAGTAGTGTTGTACAGGGCACCGGGGAGCGGTTTTTT; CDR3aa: CASSVVQGTGERFF
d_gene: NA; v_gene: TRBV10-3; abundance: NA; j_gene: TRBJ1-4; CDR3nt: TGTGCCAGCAGACGTAACCGGGACTCACGCAGGGAAAAACTGTTTTTT; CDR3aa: CASRRNRDSRREKLFF
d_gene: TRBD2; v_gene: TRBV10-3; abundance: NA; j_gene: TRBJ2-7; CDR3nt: TGTGCCATCAGTGAGCCTAGCGGGGGGCCTACTTTC; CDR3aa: CAISEPSGGPTF
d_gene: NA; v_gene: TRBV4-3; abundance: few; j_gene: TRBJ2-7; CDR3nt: TGCGCCAGCAGCCAAGGTGACAGACTCGGCTACGAGCAGTACTTC; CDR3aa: CASSQGDRLGYEQYF
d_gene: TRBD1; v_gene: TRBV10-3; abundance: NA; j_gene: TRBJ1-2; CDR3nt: TGCGCCGTCTCCGGGACAGACTATGGCTACACCTTC; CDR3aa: CAVSGTDYGYTF
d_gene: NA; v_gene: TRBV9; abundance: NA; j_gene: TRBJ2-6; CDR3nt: TGTGCCAGCAGCGTAGGGTGGCAGGGAGGCAACACTGAAGCTTTC; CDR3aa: CASSVGWQGGNTEAF
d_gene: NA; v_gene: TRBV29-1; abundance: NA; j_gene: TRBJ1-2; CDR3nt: TGCAGCGTTGCCTCGGCTGCGGATGGCTACACCTTC; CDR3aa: CSVASAADGYTF
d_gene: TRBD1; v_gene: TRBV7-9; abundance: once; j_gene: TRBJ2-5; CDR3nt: TGTGCCAGCAGCTCAACCCGACAGGGGCAGGGGGAGACCCAGTACTTC; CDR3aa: CASSSTRQGQGETQYF
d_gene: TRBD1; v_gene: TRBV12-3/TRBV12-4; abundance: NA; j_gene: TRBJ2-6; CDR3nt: TGTGCCAGCAGGGGGACAGGGTCCGCTGGGGCCAACGTCCTGACTTTC; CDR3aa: CASRGTGSAGANVLTF
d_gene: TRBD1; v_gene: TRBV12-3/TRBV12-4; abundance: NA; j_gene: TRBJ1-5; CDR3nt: TGTGCCAGCAACCAGGGGGATGGAGGGCAGCCCCAGCATTTT; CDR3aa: CASNQGDGGQPQHF
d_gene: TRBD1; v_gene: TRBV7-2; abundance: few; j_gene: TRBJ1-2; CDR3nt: TGTGCCAGCAAACCGGGACAGGTCTTTGGCTACACCTTC; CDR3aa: CASKPGQVFGYTF
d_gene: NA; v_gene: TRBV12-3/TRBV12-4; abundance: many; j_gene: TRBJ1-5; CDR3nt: TGTGCCAGCAGCCTCACAGGGCCGGGTCAGCCCCAGCATTTT; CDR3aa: CASSLTGPGQPQHF
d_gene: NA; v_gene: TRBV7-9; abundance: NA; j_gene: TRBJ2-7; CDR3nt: TGTGCCAGCAGACAGGGATCCAGCGGGTCCTACGAGCAGTACTTC; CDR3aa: CASRQGSSGSYEQYF
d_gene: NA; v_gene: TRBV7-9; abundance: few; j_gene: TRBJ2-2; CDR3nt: TGTGCCAGCAGCTTAGGCAAAAATATTAACACCGGGGAGCTGTTTTTT; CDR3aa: CASSLGKNINTGELFF
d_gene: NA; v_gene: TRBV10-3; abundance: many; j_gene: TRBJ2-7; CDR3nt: TGTGCCATCACCGGGAGCCTTACCCGGGAGCAGTACTTC; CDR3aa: CAITGSLTREQYF
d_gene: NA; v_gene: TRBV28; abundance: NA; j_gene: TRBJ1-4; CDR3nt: TGTGCCAGCAGTTTCCGGCCAGGGGAAAAACTGTTTTTT; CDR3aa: CASSFRPGEKLFF
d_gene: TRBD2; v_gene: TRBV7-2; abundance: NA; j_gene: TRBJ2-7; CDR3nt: TGTGCCAGCAGCCAAGTAACTAGCGGGGGTGAGCAGTACTTC; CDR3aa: CASSQVTSGGEQYF
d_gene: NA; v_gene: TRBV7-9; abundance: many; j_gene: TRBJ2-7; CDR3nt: TGTGCCAGCAGCAACTTAACAGGCCGCGAGCAGTACTTC; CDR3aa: CASSNLTGREQYF
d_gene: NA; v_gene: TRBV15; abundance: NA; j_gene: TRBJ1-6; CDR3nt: TGTGCCACCAGCAGAGAAATAGGTCAGGGGAATTCACCCCTCCACTTT; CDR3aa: CATSREIGQGNSPLHF
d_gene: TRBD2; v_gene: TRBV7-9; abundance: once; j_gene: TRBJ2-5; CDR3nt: TGTGCCAGCAGCCTCGGCCCGGCGGGGGGGTTCCAAGAGACCCAGTACTTC; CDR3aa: CASSLGPAGGFQETQYF
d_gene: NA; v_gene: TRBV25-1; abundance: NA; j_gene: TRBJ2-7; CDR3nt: TGTGCCAGCAGTGAACTAAATCGCCCCTACGAGCAGTACTTC; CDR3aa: CASSELNRPYEQYF
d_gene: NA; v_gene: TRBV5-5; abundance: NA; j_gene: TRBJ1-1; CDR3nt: TGTGCCAGCAGTTCCTTCAGGCAGGATGAAGCTTTCTTT; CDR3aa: CASSSFRQDEAFF
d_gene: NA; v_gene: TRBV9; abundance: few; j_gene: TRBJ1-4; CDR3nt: TGTGCCAGCACCGGGACACAGGGCGAAAAACTGTTTTTT; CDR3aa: CASTGTQGEKLFF
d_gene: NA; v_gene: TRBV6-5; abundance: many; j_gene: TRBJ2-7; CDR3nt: TGTGCCAGCAGTAAGGGTACGACGCAGTACTTC; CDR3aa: CASSKGTTQYF
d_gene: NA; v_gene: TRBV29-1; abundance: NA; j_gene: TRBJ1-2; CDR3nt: TGCAGCGTTGAAATCCCCAGCCAACCGGACGGGGGGATTGGCTACACCTTC; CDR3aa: CSVEIPSQPDGGIGYTF
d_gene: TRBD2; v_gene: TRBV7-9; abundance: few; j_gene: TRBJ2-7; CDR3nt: TGTGCCAGCAGCTTAGGTTCCGTTACTAGCGGTGTTAAGTACTTC; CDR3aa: CASSLGSVTSGVKYF